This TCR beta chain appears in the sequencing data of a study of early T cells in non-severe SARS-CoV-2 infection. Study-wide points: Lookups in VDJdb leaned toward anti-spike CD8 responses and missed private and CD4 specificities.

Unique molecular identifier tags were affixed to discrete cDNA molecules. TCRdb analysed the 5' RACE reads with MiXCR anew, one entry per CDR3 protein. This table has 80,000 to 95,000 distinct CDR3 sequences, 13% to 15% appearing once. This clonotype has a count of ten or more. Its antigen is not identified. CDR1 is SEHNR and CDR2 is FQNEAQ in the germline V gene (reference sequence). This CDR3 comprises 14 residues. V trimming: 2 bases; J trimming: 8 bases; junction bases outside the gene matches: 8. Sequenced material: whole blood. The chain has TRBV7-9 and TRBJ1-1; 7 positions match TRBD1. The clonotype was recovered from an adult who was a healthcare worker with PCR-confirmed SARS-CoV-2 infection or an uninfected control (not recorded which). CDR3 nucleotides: TGTGCCAGCAGCTTAAGAAAGACAGGGTTAGAAGCTTTCTTT. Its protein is CASSLRKTGLEAFF.